The source of this T cell receptor (beta chain) is a study of cytomegalovirus exposure and HLA in healthy donors. Study context: Falling in the Caucasian-associated ancestry cluster were 80% to 85% of 300 to 500 genotyped donors.

The PCR contained 60 Vbeta and 13 Jbeta primers. Sequencing was performed with immunoSEQ multiplex PCR; in TCRdb, only in-frame clones are kept and a portion is missing. The sample comprises 150,000 to 200,000 clones, roughly 87% of which are singletons, and roughly 0.2% rests with the top ten. Overall study findings and caveats: Near-uniform donor sequencing depth was presumed by presence/absence analyses. With later analysis, a missense DCLRE1C variant became linked to TCR beta V- and J-gene trimming. Immune exposure information available was restricted to CMV serostatus.

After removal of 8 bases from V and 9 bases from J, the junction contained 21 bases not matched to a gene. This CDR3 comprises 18 residues. Germline V gene lookup returns CDR1 SNHLY and CDR2 FYNNEI. With regard to this clone: Its cognate antigen is unknown.

J is TRBJ2-1 and V is TRBV2; 11 nucleotides match TRBD2. The receptor was isolated from a girl less than two years old in good health and CMV-seronegative. The sample taken for sequencing was PBMCs. In DNA, the CDR3 is TGTGCCAGCGGGAGCACCACATTACTAGCGGGAGCCCCGGTTGAGCAGTTCTTC. It specifies CASGSTTLLAGAPVEQFF.